The 6 T cell receptor beta chains given below trace back to one sample, sequenced in a study of cytomegalovirus exposure and HLA in healthy donors. PCR was performed using 60 Vbeta and 13 Jbeta primers. Sequencing was performed with immunoSEQ multiplex PCR; in TCRdb, only in-frame clones are kept and a portion is missing. The top ten hold 2% to 2.5% of the sample, which has under 100,000 clones, around 79% seen once. Sequencing was carried out using PBMCs. The source is a man aged 25-45 years in good health and CMV-seronegative.

The chain uses TRBV28 and TRBJ1-1, with 8 positions matching TRBD1. Unmatched junction bases numbered 8, after V lost 4 bases and J lost 1 base. The CDR3 length is 16 residues. Germline loops: CDR1 MDHEN, CDR2 SYDVKM. The CDR3 DNA follows: TGTGCCAGCAGTTCCACGTGGACAGGGAGGAACACTGAAGCTTTCTTT. The encoded protein is CASSSTWTGRNTEAFF.

The chain combines TRBV11-1 with TRBJ2-7; D might be TRBD1 (6 bases). Germline loops: CDR1 SGHAT, CDR2 FQDESV (reference sequence). The CDR3 spans 15 residues. The germline V and J ends were trimmed by 5 bases and 5 bases, with 19 bases remaining between them. The CDR3 region has the DNA TGTGCCAGCAGCCGCCTTCTCCAGGGGATCAACGAGCAGTACTTC. It yields the protein CASSRLLQGINEQYF.

A remark on this clone: One end of the junction does not line up with germline, which may come from a read error. V is TRBV15 and J is TRBJ2-3; 9 bases are shared with TRBD1. CDR3 size: 16 residues. The germline V gene encodes CDR1 LNHNV and CDR2 YYDKDF (reference sequence). The CDR3 is CATSRDRGILTDTQYF. Here the CDR3 DNA reads TGTGCCACCAGCCGAGACAGGGGGATCCTGACAGATACGCAGTATTTT.

This clone was observed once. The genes are TRBV18 and TRBJ1-1; weak D call: TRBD1 (6 bases). V lost 3 bases, J lost 1 base, and 12 bases lay in between. This CDR3 is built from 15 residues. The V gene's germline CDR1 is KGHSH and CDR2 LQKENI. Written as DNA, the CDR3 is TGTGCCAGCTCACCCTGGGACACCAGGAACACTGAAGCTTTCTTT. Its protein product is CASSPWDTRNTEAFF.

The chain links TRBV4-2 to TRBJ1-5; D may be TRBD1 (6 bases). Per the germline V gene, CDR1 is LGHNA and CDR2 is YNFKEQ. The CDR3 extends over 18 amino acids. V was shortened by 2 bases and J by 6 bases, with 23 bases between the two germline ends. The CDR3 nucleotides are TGTGCCAGCAGCCAAAGTCTAGGGGGAGGAGGGGGGGGTCAGCCCCAGCATTTT. Translated: CASSQSLGGGGGGQPQHF.

V gene TRBV2 combines with J gene TRBJ2-7; possibly TRBD1 for D (5 bases). The CDR3 loop spans 13 amino acids. Trimming took 7 bases from V and 3 from J, leaving 13 bases between them. The germline gives CDR1 SNHLY, CDR2 FYNNEI. The CDR3 DNA reads TGTGCCAGCATCCCTGACAGTCGCTACGAGCAGTACTTC. Translation gives CASIPDSRYEQYF.